The rows below give T cell receptor beta chains drawn from one sample of a study of molecular identifiers for immune sequencing clone quantification. TCRdb fed the PCR reads into MiXCR, producing one record per CDR3 protein. The repertoire consists of 20,000 or so distinct CDR3 sequences, with about a fifth occurring once and the leading ten covering around 6.4%. Sequencing was performed on naive CD8+ T cells from blood, with Jurkat cell RNA spiked in. These TCRs come from a human donor in good health. Some libraries in this study had Jurkat cell RNA spiked in. Each CDR3 is given with its conserved first and last residue. Each record gives: J gene, D gene, V gene, clone size, CDR3 length, CDR3 protein, CDR3 DNA. The D gene is left open where the match is weak. A clone size is listed for some rows: how often the clone was seen (once, few, many), or a class if it is expanded.

j_gene: TRBJ2-7; d_gene: TRBD1; v_gene: TRBV27; abundance: many; len: 13; CDR3aa: CASRGQGFHEQYF; CDR3nt: TGTGCCAGCAGGGGACAGGGTTTCCACGAGCAGTACTTC
j_gene: TRBJ2-7; d_gene: -; v_gene: TRBV4-2; abundance: -; len: 14; CDR3aa: CASSQEGLSYEQYF; CDR3nt: TGTGCCAGCAGCCAAGAGGGACTTTCCTACGAGCAGTACTTC
j_gene: TRBJ2-7; d_gene: -; v_gene: TRBV7-9; abundance: medium-sized; len: 15; CDR3aa: CASENSWGNRNEQYF; CDR3nt: TGTGCCAGCGAAAACTCATGGGGGAATCGTAACGAGCAGTACTTC
j_gene: TRBJ2-3; d_gene: TRBD2; v_gene: TRBV5-5; abundance: many; len: 15; CDR3aa: CASSRSGSRTDTQYF; CDR3nt: TGTGCCAGCAGCCGAAGCGGGAGTCGGACAGATACGCAGTATTTT
j_gene: TRBJ2-7; d_gene: TRBD2; v_gene: TRBV12-3/TRBV12-4; abundance: medium-sized; len: 13; CDR3aa: CATQTSGSYEQYF; CDR3nt: TGTGCCACCCAGACTAGCGGCTCCTACGAGCAGTACTTC
j_gene: TRBJ2-3; d_gene: TRBD1; v_gene: TRBV13; abundance: few; len: 15; CDR3aa: CASSSTGLPTDTQYF; CDR3nt: TGTGCCAGCAGCTCGACAGGGCTACCCACAGATACGCAGTATTTT
j_gene: TRBJ2-7; d_gene: -; v_gene: TRBV6-2/TRBV6-3; abundance: many; len: 13; CDR3aa: CASSWGIPYEQYF; CDR3nt: TGTGCCAGCAGTTGGGGCATTCCCTACGAGCAGTACTTC
j_gene: TRBJ2-5; d_gene: -; v_gene: TRBV5-1; abundance: medium-sized; len: 14; CDR3aa: CASSLISPQETQYF; CDR3nt: TGCGCCAGCAGCTTGATTAGTCCCCAAGAGACCCAGTACTTC
j_gene: TRBJ2-7; d_gene: TRBD2; v_gene: TRBV10-3; abundance: many; len: 14; CDR3aa: CATQKTSGSREQYF; CDR3nt: TGTGCCACCCAGAAGACTAGCGGGAGTCGCGAGCAGTACTTC
j_gene: TRBJ2-1; d_gene: -; v_gene: TRBV5-1; abundance: few; len: 15; CDR3aa: CASSFWGSNYNEQFF; CDR3nt: TGCGCCAGCAGCTTTTGGGGCTCGAATTACAATGAGCAGTTCTTC
j_gene: TRBJ2-7; d_gene: -; v_gene: TRBV14; abundance: medium-sized; len: 12; CDR3aa: CASGATSYEQYF; CDR3nt: TGTGCCAGCGGGGCGACATCCTACGAGCAGTACTTC
j_gene: TRBJ2-7; d_gene: -; v_gene: TRBV9; abundance: -; len: 15; CDR3aa: CASSGQGTRSYEQYF; CDR3nt: TGTGCCAGCAGCGGGCAGGGGACCAGGTCCTACGAGCAGTACTTC
j_gene: TRBJ1-2; d_gene: -; v_gene: TRBV7-9; abundance: many; len: 13; CDR3aa: CASSLVPTYGYTF; CDR3nt: TGTGCCAGCAGCTTAGTACCTACCTATGGCTACACCTTC
j_gene: TRBJ2-7; d_gene: -; v_gene: TRBV14; abundance: medium-sized; len: 11; CDR3aa: CASSQVHEQYF; CDR3nt: TGTGCCAGCAGCCAAGTGCACGAGCAGTACTTC
j_gene: TRBJ2-2; d_gene: TRBD1; v_gene: TRBV9; abundance: many; len: 15; CDR3aa: CASSVRTGTIGELFF; CDR3nt: TGTGCCAGCAGCGTAAGGACAGGGACAATCGGGGAGCTGTTTTTT
j_gene: TRBJ2-7; d_gene: TRBD2; v_gene: TRBV29-1; abundance: many; len: 13; CDR3aa: CSAFSGSSYEQYF; CDR3nt: TGCAGCGCCTTTAGCGGGAGTTCCTACGAGCAGTACTTC
j_gene: TRBJ2-3; d_gene: -; v_gene: TRBV28; abundance: -; len: 11; CDR3aa: CASRDWDTQYF; CDR3nt: TGTGCCAGCAGGGACTGGGATACGCAGTATTTT
j_gene: TRBJ2-1; d_gene: TRBD2; v_gene: TRBV20-1; abundance: many; len: 15; CDR3aa: CSARTGTSAYNEQFF; CDR3nt: TGCAGTGCTAGAACTGGGACTAGCGCTTATAATGAGCAGTTCTTC
j_gene: TRBJ2-7; d_gene: TRBD2; v_gene: TRBV6-5; abundance: many; len: 12; CDR3aa: CASRGLDYEQYF; CDR3nt: TGTGCCAGCAGAGGACTAGACTACGAGCAGTACTTC
j_gene: TRBJ2-3; d_gene: TRBD2; v_gene: TRBV20-1; abundance: few; len: 16; CDR3aa: CSATLLAGGHTDTQYF; CDR3nt: TGCAGTGCCACCCTACTAGCGGGAGGGCATACAGATACGCAGTATTTT
j_gene: TRBJ2-7; d_gene: -; v_gene: TRBV20-1; abundance: medium-sized; len: 11; CDR3aa: CSAIQVYEQYF; CDR3nt: TGCAGTGCTATACAGGTCTACGAGCAGTACTTC
j_gene: TRBJ2-2; d_gene: -; v_gene: TRBV6-2/TRBV6-3; abundance: many; len: 16; CDR3aa: CAGALGRPESTGELFF; CDR3nt: TGTGCCGGGGCGCTAGGGCGCCCAGAATCCACCGGGGAGCTGTTTTTT
j_gene: TRBJ2-7; d_gene: -; v_gene: TRBV28; abundance: few; len: 17; CDR3aa: CASSLSHPPSRIYEQYF; CDR3nt: TGTGCCAGCAGTTTATCCCACCCCCCGTCGCGTATCTACGAGCAGTACTTC
j_gene: TRBJ1-4; d_gene: -; v_gene: TRBV7-8; abundance: few; len: 12; CDR3aa: CASNRVGEKLFF; CDR3nt: TGTGCCAGCAATAGGGTGGGTGAAAAACTGTTTTTT
j_gene: TRBJ2-3; d_gene: TRBD1; v_gene: TRBV5-1; abundance: medium-sized; len: 16; CDR3aa: CASRRWDRPEADTQYF; CDR3nt: TGCGCCAGCCGACGTTGGGACAGGCCGGAAGCAGATACGCAGTATTTT
j_gene: TRBJ1-4; d_gene: -; v_gene: TRBV7-9; abundance: many; len: 14; CDR3aa: CASSQTLAEEKLFF; CDR3nt: TGTGCCAGCAGCCAGACCCTTGCGGAGGAAAAACTGTTTTTT
j_gene: TRBJ2-4; d_gene: TRBD1; v_gene: TRBV27; abundance: -; len: 18; CDR3aa: CASGPGQGVFRDKNIQYF; CDR3nt: TGTGCCAGCGGACCGGGACAGGGGGTTTTTCGGGACAAAAACATTCAGTACTTC
j_gene: TRBJ2-1; d_gene: -; v_gene: TRBV28; abundance: -; len: 13; CDR3aa: CASSLSEYNEQFF; CDR3nt: TGTGCCAGCAGTTTATCAGAATACAATGAGCAGTTCTTC
j_gene: TRBJ2-7; d_gene: -; v_gene: TRBV11-2; abundance: medium-sized; len: 12; CDR3aa: CASSLEGLEQYF; CDR3nt: TGTGCCAGCAGCTTAGAAGGACTAGAGCAGTACTTC
j_gene: TRBJ2-1; d_gene: -; v_gene: TRBV6-6; abundance: few; len: 15; CDR3aa: CVSSPYGELVSEQFF; CDR3nt: TGTGTCAGCAGCCCCTATGGGGAGTTGGTGTCTGAGCAGTTCTTC
j_gene: TRBJ2-1; d_gene: -; v_gene: TRBV6-2/TRBV6-3; abundance: few; len: 15; CDR3aa: CATQVDGANYNEQFF; CDR3nt: TGTGCCACCCAAGTGGACGGGGCAAACTACAATGAGCAGTTCTTC
j_gene: TRBJ1-5; d_gene: -; v_gene: TRBV7-9; abundance: many; len: 17; CDR3aa: CASSFTAKGTSNQPQHF; CDR3nt: TGTGCCAGCAGCTTCACAGCGAAGGGGACTAGCAATCAGCCCCAGCATTTT
j_gene: TRBJ2-7; d_gene: -; v_gene: TRBV19; abundance: many; len: 13; CDR3aa: CASSLGTQYEQYF; CDR3nt: TGTGCCAGTAGTCTAGGGACACAATACGAGCAGTACTTC
j_gene: TRBJ2-5; d_gene: TRBD2; v_gene: TRBV7-2; abundance: many; len: 17; CDR3aa: CASTPGGLAGVRETQYF; CDR3nt: TGTGCCAGCACCCCAGGAGGACTAGCGGGAGTGAGGGAGACCCAGTACTTC
j_gene: TRBJ2-2; d_gene: -; v_gene: TRBV4-2; abundance: many; len: 17; CDR3aa: CASSQVWGTDNTGELFF; CDR3nt: TGTGCCAGCAGCCAAGTATGGGGGACGGATAACACCGGGGAGCTGTTTTTT
j_gene: TRBJ1-2; d_gene: -; v_gene: TRBV6-6; abundance: many; len: 14; CDR3aa: CASSYGRENYGYTF; CDR3nt: TGTGCCAGCAGTTACGGCAGGGAGAACTATGGCTACACCTTC
j_gene: TRBJ2-1; d_gene: TRBD2; v_gene: TRBV2; abundance: many; len: 14; CDR3aa: CASSPGGHYNEQFF; CDR3nt: TGTGCCAGCAGTCCGGGAGGACATTACAATGAGCAGTTCTTC
j_gene: TRBJ1-5; d_gene: -; v_gene: TRBV27; abundance: -; len: 15; CDR3aa: CASSPIGASNQPQHF; CDR3nt: TGTGCCAGCAGCCCCATTGGGGCTAGCAATCAGCCCCAGCATTTT
j_gene: TRBJ2-1; d_gene: TRBD2; v_gene: TRBV6-2/TRBV6-3; abundance: medium-sized; len: 17; CDR3aa: CASSYYLTSGEGNEQFF; CDR3nt: TGTGCCAGCAGTTACTATCTGACTAGCGGGGAGGGGAATGAGCAGTTCTTC
j_gene: TRBJ1-5; d_gene: -; v_gene: TRBV25-1; abundance: few; len: 14; CDR3aa: CASGYGQLNQPQHF; CDR3nt: TGTGCCAGCGGCTATGGACAGCTCAATCAGCCCCAGCATTTT
j_gene: TRBJ2-2; d_gene: TRBD1; v_gene: TRBV18; abundance: -; len: 15; CDR3aa: CASSPETGWTGELFF; CDR3nt: TGTGCCAGCTCACCAGAGACAGGGTGGACCGGGGAGCTGTTTTTT
j_gene: TRBJ2-1; d_gene: TRBD2; v_gene: TRBV9; abundance: medium-sized; len: 16; CDR3aa: CASSPRGLADYNEQFF; CDR3nt: TGTGCCAGCAGCCCCCGTGGACTAGCGGACTACAATGAGCAGTTCTTC
j_gene: TRBJ1-5; d_gene: -; v_gene: TRBV7-8; abundance: -; len: 17; CDR3aa: CASSLLRAAASNQPQHF; CDR3nt: TGTGCCAGCAGCTTATTACGGGCAGCAGCGAGCAATCAGCCCCAGCATTTT
j_gene: TRBJ2-7; d_gene: TRBD2; v_gene: TRBV9; abundance: many; len: 14; CDR3aa: CASSVIGGWEEQYF; CDR3nt: TGTGCCAGCAGCGTAATCGGGGGGTGGGAGGAGCAGTACTTC
j_gene: TRBJ2-7; d_gene: -; v_gene: TRBV15; abundance: few; len: 14; CDR3aa: CATRWLPSSYEQYF; CDR3nt: TGTGCCACCAGGTGGCTACCCAGCTCCTACGAGCAGTACTTC
j_gene: TRBJ2-7; d_gene: TRBD2; v_gene: TRBV12-3/TRBV12-4; abundance: -; len: 14; CDR3aa: CASNISGSPYEQYF; CDR3nt: TGTGCCAGCAATATTAGCGGGAGTCCCTACGAGCAGTACTTC
j_gene: TRBJ2-5; d_gene: TRBD1; v_gene: TRBV7-9; abundance: many; len: 14; CDR3aa: CASSWDRDKETQYF; CDR3nt: TGTGCCAGCAGCTGGGACAGGGACAAAGAGACCCAGTACTTC
j_gene: TRBJ2-3; d_gene: -; v_gene: TRBV9; abundance: -; len: 12; CDR3aa: CASSEPTDTQYF; CDR3nt: TGTGCCAGCAGCGAGCCCACAGATACGCAGTATTTT
j_gene: TRBJ2-3; d_gene: TRBD2; v_gene: TRBV12-3/TRBV12-4; abundance: few; len: 13; CDR3aa: CASSFPSGDTQYF; CDR3nt: TGTGCCAGCAGTTTCCCTAGCGGAGATACGCAGTATTTT
j_gene: TRBJ2-7; d_gene: TRBD2; v_gene: TRBV9; abundance: -; len: 14; CDR3aa: CASAPTGGSYEQYF; CDR3nt: TGTGCCAGCGCTCCCACGGGGGGTTCTTACGAGCAGTACTTC
j_gene: TRBJ1-2; d_gene: -; v_gene: TRBV5-6; abundance: -; len: 12; CDR3aa: CASSFGPQSYTF; CDR3nt: TGTGCCAGCAGCTTTGGGCCACAGAGCTACACCTTC
j_gene: TRBJ1-4; d_gene: -; v_gene: TRBV27; abundance: many; len: 15; CDR3aa: CASSFRARRYEKLFF; CDR3nt: TGTGCCAGCAGTTTTCGGGCCAGAAGATATGAAAAACTGTTTTTT